These 10 T cell receptor beta chains came from one sample sequenced in a study of CD8+ T cells in alopecia areata. Treatment here: oral pan-JAK inhibitor, 5-10 mg twice daily. Investigators isolated RNA and reverse transcribed it into cDNA to act as the sequencing template. Assay: immunoSEQ multiplex PCR; the TCRdb copy retains only in-frame clones and omits some. This table holds some 190,000 clones, about 65% found once. This specimen consisted of CD4+ T cells sorted from blood, obtained around week 50, from a patient treated with tofacitinib. These TCRs come from a human donor with alopecia areata.

V is TRBV2 and J is TRBJ2-5; D is uncertain. The CDR3 spans 13 residues. V was clipped by 9 bases and J by 1 base, with 12 bases between them. Germline values: CDR1 SNHLY, CDR2 FYNNEI. The CDR3 here is CASVVTPQETQYF. CDR3 nucleotides: TGTGCCAGTGTGGTGACACCCCAAGAGACCCAGTACTTC.

The V call is TRBV13, the J call TRBJ2-7; 10 nucleotides agree with TRBD1. The CDR3 contains 14 residues. V trimming: 3 bases; J trimming: 8 bases; junction bases outside the gene matches: 7. Germline CDR1 and CDR2: PRHDT and FYEKMQ (reference sequence). CDR3 DNA: TGTGCCAGCAGCTTGGGGACAGGGGCGAGGAAGCAGTACTTC. Translated, it gives CASSLGTGARKQYF.

The chain combines TRBV2 with TRBJ1-5; TRBD1 might be the D (6 bases). V was cut by 6 bases and J by 4 bases, with 13 bases left in between. The V gene's germline CDR1 is SNHLY and CDR2 FYNNEI. The CDR3 contains 14 residues. The CDR3 region is CASRDRSRNQPQHF. In DNA form, the CDR3 reads TGTGCCAGCAGGGACAGATCAAGGAATCAGCCCCAGCATTTT.

This clone was picked up a small number of times. This chain uses TRBV19 with TRBJ2-1, with 7 bases identical to TRBD2. The CDR3 is 15 amino acids. Germline V lookup: CDR1 LNHDA, CDR2 SQIVND (reference sequence). V lost 9 bases to trimming and J lost 4 bases; unmatched junction nucleotides: 12. CDR3: CASQGGLALYNEQFF. The CDR3 DNA reads as TGTGCCAGCCAGGGAGGGCTAGCTCTTTACAATGAGCAGTTCTTC.

This chain links TRBV6-5 with TRBJ1-2, with D uncertain. This CDR3 has 13 residues. Germline-derived CDR1 and CDR2 are MNHEY and SVGAGI. Deletions cut 5 bases from V and 2 bases from J, with 9 bases between. For the CDR3, the DNA is TGTGCCAGCAGTCTCGTCAGGAACTATGGCTACACCTTC. Translated, it gives CASSLVRNYGYTF.

This chain uses TRBV2 with TRBJ2-5; 8 bases agree with TRBD2. The CDR3 contains 17 residues. J lost 4 bases, V lost 1 base, and 11 bases had no gene match. Germline V gene data show CDR1 as SNHLY and CDR2 as FYNNEI. CDR3 protein: CASSEEGLAGYGETQYF. The CDR3 DNA reads as TGTGCCAGCAGTGAAGAGGGATTAGCGGGGTACGGAGAGACCCAGTACTTC.

The rearrangement joins TRBV10-3 to TRBJ2-1, with 10 nucleotides matching TRBD2. This CDR3 comprises 15 residues. The V gene's germline CDR1 is ENHRY and CDR2 SYGVKD. V was pared by 7 bases and J by 8 bases, with 11 bases of the junction left unmatched. CDR3: CAITGGLAGVDEQFF. The CDR3 DNA follows: TGTGCCATCACCGGAGGCCTAGCGGGGGTAGATGAGCAGTTCTTC.

The CDR3 DNA is TGCAGCGTTTGGACAGGTACGGCTTTCTTT. This translates into CSVWTGTAFF. The chain uses TRBV29-1 and TRBJ1-1; TRBD1 aligns across 7 bases. V shed 5 bases and J 11 bases; nucleotides not matched to a gene: 5. From germline, CDR1 is SQVTM and CDR2 ANQGSEA. CDR3 size: 10 residues.

V usage is TRBV5-6 and J usage is TRBJ2-7, with 8 bases lining up with TRBD1. This CDR3 comprises 16 residues. Per germline, CDR1 SGHDT and CDR2 YYEEEE. With V trimmed by 0 bases and J by 4 bases, 9 bases remained unmatched. CDR3 in DNA: TGTGCCAGCAGCTTGGATGGACAGGGTTCGGGTTACGAGCAGTACTTC. Translation gives CASSLDGQGSGYEQYF. Using reference TRBV5-6 and TRBJ2-7 for the parts outside the CDR3, the full variable domain is DAGVTQSPTHLIKTRGQQVTLRCSPKSGHDTVSWYQQALGQGPQFIFQYYEEEERQRGNFPDRFSGHQFPNYSSELNVNALLLGDSALYLCASSLDGQGSGYEQYFGPGTRLTVT.

This clone was observed a single time. J is TRBJ2-3 and V is TRBV30, with D perhaps being TRBD1 or TRBD2 (5 bases each). Trimming removed 0 bases at V and 4 bases at J, with 8 bases between. The CDR3 length is 13 residues. The V gene's germline CDR1 is GTSNPN and CDR2 SVGIG (reference sequence). In DNA, the CDR3 is TGTGCCTGGAGTGTCCAGGGAGCAGATACGCAGTATTTT. Its translation is CAWSVQGADTQYF.